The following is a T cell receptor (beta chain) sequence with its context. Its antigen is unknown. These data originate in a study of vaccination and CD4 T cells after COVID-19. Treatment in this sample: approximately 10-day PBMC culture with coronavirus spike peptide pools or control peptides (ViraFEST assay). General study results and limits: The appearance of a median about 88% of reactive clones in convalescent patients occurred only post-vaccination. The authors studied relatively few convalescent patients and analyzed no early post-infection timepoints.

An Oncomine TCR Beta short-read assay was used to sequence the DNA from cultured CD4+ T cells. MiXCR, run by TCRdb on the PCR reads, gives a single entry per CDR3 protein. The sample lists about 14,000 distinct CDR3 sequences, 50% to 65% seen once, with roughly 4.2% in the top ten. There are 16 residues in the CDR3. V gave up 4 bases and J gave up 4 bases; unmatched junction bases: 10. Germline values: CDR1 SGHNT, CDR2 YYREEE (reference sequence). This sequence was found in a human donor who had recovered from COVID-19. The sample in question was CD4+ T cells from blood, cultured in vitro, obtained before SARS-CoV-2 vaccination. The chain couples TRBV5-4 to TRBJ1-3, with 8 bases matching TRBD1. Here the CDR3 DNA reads TGTGCCAGCAGCCCAGGACAGGGTCGAGAAGGAAACACCATATATTTT. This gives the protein CASSPGQGREGNTIYF.